This T cell receptor (beta chain) was documented in a study of shared clonotypes between healthy human individuals (dated by TCRdb to 2020 to 2021). With respect to the entire study: Three men and two women, aged 18 to 49 years, made up the cohort. The study deeply sequenced blood TCR repertoires of about 5 healthy adults to estimate repertoire size and the extent of clonotype sharing between individuals. Leukapheresis yielded between about 0.9 and 9 billion PBMCs per donor. Different laboratories and diverse techniques were used to prepare libraries and sequence TCR repertoires, to increase sequencing depth and limit assay-specific biases. Per donor, three plates each were used for CD4 naive and CD4 memory, two for CD8 naive, and one for CD8 memory. Results and caveats for the whole study, not just this receptor: Estimated clonotype richness was generally larger for naive than for memory subsets. When a handful of donors were compared, the shared fraction of clonotypes was about 5% for naive CD4, about 4% for naive CD8, 2.3% for memory CD4, and under 0.5% for memory CD8. Pairwise subsampling indicated that sequencing depth was expected to affect the degree of clonotype sharing among donors. Sampling was restricted to blood, and TCR repertoires in tissue are likely to differ from TCR repertoires in blood. Even with the large sequencing depth, rarefaction of the sorted-subset datasets indicated that sequencing was incomplete. The small number of donors limited the genetic and exposure-history diversity represented. Compared with non-shared clonotypes, clonotypes shared by all four sorted-subset donors had higher generation probabilities.

The donors were healthy, HIV-negative adults with no recently reported acute infections or vaccinations. All donors were Caucasian adults living in Nashville, Tennessee, USA. CD4+ T cells were enriched by magnetic negative selection, after which naive cells were positively selected on CD45RA and the negative fraction was taken as the memory subset. Blood was obtained by leukapheresis, after which PBMCs were separated by Ficoll-Histopaque density gradient centrifugation and cryopreserved in liquid nitrogen vapor phase. Analytical flow cytometry was used to check the purity and quantity of every magnetically sorted T cell population. Genomic DNA was isolated from every sorted fraction and measured by UV absorbance on a Nanodrop 2000c. Using the deep immunoSEQ assay, multiplex PCR amplified TCR CDR3 regions from genomic DNA. Genomic DNA extracted from each cell subset was distributed evenly over all wells of several immunoSEQ 96-well plates, and each plate served as one replicate. Each replicate PCR for sorted subsets received about 220 ng genomic DNA, equal to tens of thousands of T cell genomes. Purified libraries were quantified with a Qubit 3.0 fluorometer, sized on a Bioanalyzer 2100, and re-quantified with the KAPA Library Quantification kit. A separate single-read 150-cycle Illumina NextSeq 550 flow cell was used to sequence each immunoSEQ 96-well plate. The original pipeline was this. Because the immunoSEQ output included only junctional sequences and no quality scores, the filtering could not be the same as the filtering used for full-length reads. Sequences were annotated with PyIR, a Python wrapper for IgBLAST v1.9, and V/J genes and CDR3 were assigned using IMGT germline references. Reads with weak V/J assignments (E-value above 1e-6), missing CDR3, stop codons, out-of-frame junctions, or ambiguous translated residues were removed. V3J clonotypes were defined by identical inferred V gene, J gene, and CDR3 amino acid sequence. Percentage overlap between repertoires was computed as shared unique clonotypes divided by the size of the smaller repertoire. Repertoire richness was assessed with RTK rarefaction, the Chao1 estimator, and Recon v2.1 estimates of unobserved clonotypes. For all TCRbeta clonotypes obtained by the gDNA method from several donors, generation probabilities were computed with OLGA. TCRdb re-hosts the immuneACCESS table, in-frame sequences only. Its copies lack some clones; in the studies checked, an unresolved V gene accounts for under half of them, and the cause for the rest is not known. That table furnishes V, J and clone size, whereas the DNA furnished D and trimming. Present in this sample are 2,500,000 or so clones, about nine tenths of which were seen just once. The ten largest clones take up about 0.36% of the sample.

The germline V gene sets CDR1 to SGHTA and CDR2 to FQGNSA. The CDR3 starts with the cysteine, ends with the phenylalanine, and has 15 residues. The only DNA kept is the CDR3, 45 bases in frame from the first base. Trimming removed 4 bases from V and 7 bases from J; the gene matches leave 4 bases unexplained. Worth noting for this clone: The target of this receptor is not known. The input lacks base qualities; no much larger clone sits a single base away.

The receptor's source is a man younger than 35 in good health. Some clones in this sample may be carry-over from other donors' samples. Specimen: naive CD4+ T cells from PBMCs. In the paper's terms, the cell subset or site label means: CD45RA+ positively selected. The chain links TRBV7-2 with TRBJ2-7; TRBD2 lines up with 16 middle nucleotides. Here the CDR3 is given as CASSYQGLAGGEQYF. In nucleotide form, the sequence is TGTGCCAGCAGCTACCAGGGACTAGCGGGAGGGGAGCAGTACTTC.